This T cell receptor beta chain originates from a study of CDR3 diversity in severe acne. The V end lost 6 bases, the J end lost 3 bases, and 17 bases lay between the germline ends. The germline CDR1 and CDR2 sequences are MNHEY and SMNVEV (reference sequence). This CDR3 contains 16 residues. TCRdb ran MiXCR on the PCR reads and lists one entry per CDR3 protein. The sample lists more than 85,000 distinct CDR3 sequences; roughly half were seen once. The receptor was derived from a male donor with acne. The sample comprised blood. The chain joins TRBV27 to TRBJ2-2, with a tentative D call TRBD1 (6 bases). The CDR3 nucleotides read TGTGCCAGCAGAAAATGGGGGCCCGGCTACACCGGGGAGCTGTTTTTT. It is translated as CASRKWGPGYTGELFF.